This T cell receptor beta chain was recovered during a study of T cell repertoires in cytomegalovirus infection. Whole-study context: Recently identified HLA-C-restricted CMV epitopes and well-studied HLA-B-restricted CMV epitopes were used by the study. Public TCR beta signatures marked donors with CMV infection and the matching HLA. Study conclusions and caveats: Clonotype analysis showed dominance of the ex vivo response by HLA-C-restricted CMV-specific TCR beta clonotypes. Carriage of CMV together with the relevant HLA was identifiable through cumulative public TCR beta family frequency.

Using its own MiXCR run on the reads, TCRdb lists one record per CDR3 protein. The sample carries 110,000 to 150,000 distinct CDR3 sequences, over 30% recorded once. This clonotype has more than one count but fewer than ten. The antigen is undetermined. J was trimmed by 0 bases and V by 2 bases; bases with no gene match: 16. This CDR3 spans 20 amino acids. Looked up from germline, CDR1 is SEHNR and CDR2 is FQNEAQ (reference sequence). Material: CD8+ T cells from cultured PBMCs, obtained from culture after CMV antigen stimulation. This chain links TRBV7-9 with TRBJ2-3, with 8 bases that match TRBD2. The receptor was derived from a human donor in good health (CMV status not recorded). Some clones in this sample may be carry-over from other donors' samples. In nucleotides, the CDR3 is TGTGCCAGCAGCTTATGGGCTAGCGGGCCCGGCGGGTCTAGCACAGATACGCAGTATTTT. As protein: CASSLWASGPGGSSTDTQYF.